The present T cell receptor (beta chain) was sequenced within a study of blood T cells in healthy people across ages. Germline V lookup: CDR1 SGHTA, CDR2 FQGNSA. Trimming stripped 2 bases from V and 6 bases from J, with 11 bases between. The CDR3 spans 14 residues. Alongside a J-beta primer mix, a sample-barcoded 5' primer served in a second PCR lasting roughly 7 to 11 cycles. In TCRdb, the 5' RACE reads were re-called with MiXCR into one record per CDR3 protein. The sample lists roughly 1,800,000 distinct CDR3 sequences, around 50% occurring once. This clonotype was seen more than once but under ten times.

Material for sequencing was blood. This receptor was obtained from a woman aged 40 to 50 in good health. The chain joins TRBV7-2 to TRBJ2-4, with D maybe TRBD1 (5 bases). The CDR3: CASSLSLGVNIQYF. The DNA for the CDR3 is TGTGCCAGCAGCTTATCTCTAGGGGTAAACATTCAGTACTTC.